This T cell receptor (beta chain) emerged from a study of Ad26.COV2.S vaccination and SARS-CoV-2 variants. This CDR3 region has 14 residues. V was pared by 1 base and J by 6 bases, with 12 bases between. Germline V CDR1 and CDR2: GTSNPN, SVGIG (reference sequence). Indicated treatment: some 19 received Ad26.COV2.S at low or high dose, single or two shots; several received placebo; per-sample allocation not given. Collection of the samples took place on day 63 after the first injection of vaccine or placebo. Data came from immunoSEQ multiplex PCR; TCRdb stores just in-frame clones and leaves some out. The profile shows around 450,000 clones, approximately 92% of them singletons.

The genes are TRBV30 and TRBJ2-2; no clear D. This clonotype was obtained from a person aged 18 to 59 who received the Ad26.COV2.S COVID-19 vaccine or a placebo. The sample here was peripheral blood, taken in a trial of Ad26.COV2.S vaccine versus placebo. CDR3 amino acids: CAWSGSSISGELFF. The CDR3 nucleotides are TGTGCCTGGAGTGGCTCCAGTATCTCCGGGGAGCTGTTTTTT.